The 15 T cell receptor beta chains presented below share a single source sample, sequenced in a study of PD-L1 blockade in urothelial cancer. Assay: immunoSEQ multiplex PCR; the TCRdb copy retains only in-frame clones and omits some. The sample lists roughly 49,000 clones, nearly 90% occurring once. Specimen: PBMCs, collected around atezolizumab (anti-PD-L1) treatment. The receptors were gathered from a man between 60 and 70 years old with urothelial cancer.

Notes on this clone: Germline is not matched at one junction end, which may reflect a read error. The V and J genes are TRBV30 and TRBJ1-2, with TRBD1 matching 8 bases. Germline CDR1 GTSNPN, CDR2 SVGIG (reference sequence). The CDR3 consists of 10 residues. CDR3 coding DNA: TGTGCCTGGAGGGACAGGGTGACCTTCTTC. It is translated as CAWRDRVTFF.

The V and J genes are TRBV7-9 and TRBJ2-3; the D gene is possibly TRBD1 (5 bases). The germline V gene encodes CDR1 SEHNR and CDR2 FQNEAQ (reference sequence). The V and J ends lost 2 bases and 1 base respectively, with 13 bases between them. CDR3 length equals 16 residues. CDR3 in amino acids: CASSLSGGARTDTQYF. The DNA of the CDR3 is TGTGCCAGCAGCTTAAGTGGTGGGGCCCGCACAGATACGCAGTATTTT.

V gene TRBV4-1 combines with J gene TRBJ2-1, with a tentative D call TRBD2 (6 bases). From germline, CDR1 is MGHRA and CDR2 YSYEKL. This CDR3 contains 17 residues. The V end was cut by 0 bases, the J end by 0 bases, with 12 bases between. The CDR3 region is CASSQEAGTSSYNEQFF. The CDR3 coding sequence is TGCGCCAGCAGCCAAGAGGCGGGGACGAGCTCCTACAATGAGCAGTTCTTC.

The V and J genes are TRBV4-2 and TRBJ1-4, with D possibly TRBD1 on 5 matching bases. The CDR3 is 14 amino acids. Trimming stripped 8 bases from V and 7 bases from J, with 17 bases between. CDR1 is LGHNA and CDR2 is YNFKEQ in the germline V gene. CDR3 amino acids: CASRWGLGGEKLFF. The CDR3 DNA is TGTGCCAGCCGGTGGGGCTTGGGGGGTGAAAAACTGTTTTTT.

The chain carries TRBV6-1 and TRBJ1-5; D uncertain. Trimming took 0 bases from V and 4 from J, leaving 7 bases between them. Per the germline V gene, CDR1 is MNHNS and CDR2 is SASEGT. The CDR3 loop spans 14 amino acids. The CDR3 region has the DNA TGTGCCAGCAGTGAAGCGCACAGTAATCAGCCCCAGCATTTT. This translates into CASSEAHSNQPQHF.

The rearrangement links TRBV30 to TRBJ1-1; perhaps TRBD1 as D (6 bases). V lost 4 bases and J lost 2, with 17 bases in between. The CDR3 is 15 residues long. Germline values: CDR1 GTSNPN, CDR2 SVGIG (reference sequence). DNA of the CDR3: TGTGCCTGGACCCGCCCCCCACAGGGCAACACTGAAGCTTTCTTT. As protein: CAWTRPPQGNTEAFF.

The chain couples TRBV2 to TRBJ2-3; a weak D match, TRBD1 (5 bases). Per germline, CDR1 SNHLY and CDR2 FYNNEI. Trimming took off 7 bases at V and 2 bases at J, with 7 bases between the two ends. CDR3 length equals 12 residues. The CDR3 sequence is CASTRATDTQYF. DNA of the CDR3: TGTGCCAGCACCAGGGCCACAGATACGCAGTATTTT.

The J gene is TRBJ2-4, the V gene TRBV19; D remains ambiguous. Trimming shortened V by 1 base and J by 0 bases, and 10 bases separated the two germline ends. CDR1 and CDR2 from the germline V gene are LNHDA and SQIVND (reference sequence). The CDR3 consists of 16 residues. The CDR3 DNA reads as TGTGCCAGTAGTATAGGAACCTCGGGAGCCAAAAACATTCAGTACTTC. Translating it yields CASSIGTSGAKNIQYF.

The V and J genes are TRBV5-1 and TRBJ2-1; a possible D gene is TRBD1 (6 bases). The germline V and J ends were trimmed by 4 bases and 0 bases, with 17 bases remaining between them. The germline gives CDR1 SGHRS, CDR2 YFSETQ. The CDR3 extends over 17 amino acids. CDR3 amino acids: CASSAMGAARSYNEQFF. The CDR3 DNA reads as TGCGCCAGCAGCGCCATGGGGGCGGCACGCTCCTACAATGAGCAGTTCTTC.

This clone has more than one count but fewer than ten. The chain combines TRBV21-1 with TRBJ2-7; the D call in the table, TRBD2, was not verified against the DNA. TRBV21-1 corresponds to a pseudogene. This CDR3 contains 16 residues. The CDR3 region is CASSKVLKQGGDEQYF. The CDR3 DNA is TGTGCCAGCAGCAAAGTCCTAAAACAGGGAGGGGACGAGCAGTACTTC.

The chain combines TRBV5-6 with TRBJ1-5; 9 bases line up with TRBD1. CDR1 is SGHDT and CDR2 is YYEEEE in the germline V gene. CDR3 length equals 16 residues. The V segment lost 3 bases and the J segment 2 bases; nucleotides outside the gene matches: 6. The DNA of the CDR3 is TGTGCCAGCAGCTACTTGGGACAGGGAGGCAATCAGCCCCAGCATTTT. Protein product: CASSYLGQGGNQPQHF.

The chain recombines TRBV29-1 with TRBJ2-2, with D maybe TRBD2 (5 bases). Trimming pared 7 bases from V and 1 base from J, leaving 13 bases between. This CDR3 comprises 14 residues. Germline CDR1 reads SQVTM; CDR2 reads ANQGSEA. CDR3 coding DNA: TGCAGCGCCCTACAAGGAGGGAACACCGGGGAGCTGTTTTTT. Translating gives CSALQGGNTGELFF.

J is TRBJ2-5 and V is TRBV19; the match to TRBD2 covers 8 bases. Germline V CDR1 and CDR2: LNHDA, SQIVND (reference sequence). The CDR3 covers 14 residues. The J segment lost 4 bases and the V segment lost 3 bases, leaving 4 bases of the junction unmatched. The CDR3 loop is CASSISGGGETQYF. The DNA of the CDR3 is TGTGCCAGTAGTATCAGCGGGGGCGGAGAGACCCAGTACTTC.

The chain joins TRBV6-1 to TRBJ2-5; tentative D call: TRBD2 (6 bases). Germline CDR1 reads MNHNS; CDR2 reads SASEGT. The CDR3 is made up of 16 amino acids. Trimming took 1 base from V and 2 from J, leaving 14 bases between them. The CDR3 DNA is TGTGCCAGCAGTGAAGTTCGGGGGACGATACAAGAGACCCAGTACTTC. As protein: CASSEVRGTIQETQYF.

The DNA of the CDR3 is TGCGCCAGCAGCCAAGATCCAAATTTTGAGAGAAACAATGAGCAGTTCTTC. Protein sequence: CASSQDPNFERNNEQFF. The J gene is TRBJ2-1, the V gene TRBV4-1; D is ambiguous. CDR1 is MGHRA, CDR2 YSYEKL, per germline. Deletions cut 0 bases from V and 5 bases from J, with 17 bases between. The CDR3 has 17 amino acids.